The rows below give T cell receptor beta chains drawn from one sample of a study of OX40 agonist ivuxolimab in advanced cancers. Measured with immunoSEQ multiplex PCR; TCRdb has only the in-frame clones, and not every one. This sample has about 27,000 clones, with 86% found just once. The sample in question was CD4+ or CD8+ T cells sorted from blood, obtained in a trial of the OX40 agonist ivuxolimab. The receptors stem from an adult with an advanced solid tumor such as melanoma, head and neck, liver or kidney cancer. The CDR3 runs from the conserved cysteine through the conserved F or W. D genes are given only for firm matches. A clone size is listed for some rows: how often the clone was seen (once, few, many), or a class if it is expanded.

size,D,V,length,J,CDR3
NA,NA,TRBV7-9,11,TRBJ2-1,CASSPVNEQFF
NA,TRBD2,TRBV7-9,18,NA,CASSLGIAGSPLLYEQYF
once,NA,TRBV7-6,15,TRBJ2-7,CASSYRPMGSYEQYF
NA,TRBD2,TRBV10-3,17,TRBJ2-1,CAISERVAGDGANEQFF
NA,NA,TRBV19,13,TRBJ2-1,CASSPASSGEQFF
NA,TRBD1,TRBV9,14,TRBJ2-5,CASSVEWDRETQYF
NA,TRBD2,TRBV28,13,TRBJ2-7,CASSFLAGYEQYF
NA,NA,TRBV9,15,TRBJ2-5,CASSVGTTQKETQYF
NA,NA,TRBV20-1,11,TRBJ2-7,CSVLDGYEQYF
NA,NA,TRBV5-6,15,TRBJ1-2,CASSFGEQGLYGYTF
NA,NA,TRBV6-5,15,TRBJ1-1,CASSHQLGTELEAFF
NA,NA,TRBV30,12,TRBJ2-7,CASDWGLYEQYF
NA,TRBD2,TRBV7-3,16,TRBJ2-1,CASSLPLAGVSDEQFF
NA,NA,TRBV6-6,13,TRBJ2-2,CASSYGGTGELFF
NA,TRBD2,TRBV29-1,15,TRBJ2-5,CSFSNSGGGQETQYF
NA,TRBD1,TRBV5-4,14,TRBJ2-7,CASSQGGADYEQYF
NA,NA,TRBV29-1,16,TRBJ1-4,CSVEDPLGPTNEKLFF
NA,NA,TRBV7-3,14,TRBJ1-5,CASSLSGGNQPQHF
NA,NA,TRBV9,16,TRBJ2-1,CASSVEGRGAYNEQFF
NA,NA,TRBV7-9,13,TRBJ2-7,CASTLGTSYEQYF
NA,TRBD1,TRBV6-6,15,TRBJ1-6,CASKQTGAYNSPLHF
NA,NA,TRBV10-3,17,TRBJ1-1,CAISESTRHTLNTEAFF
NA,TRBD1,TRBV19,16,TRBJ2-7,CASSKVTAGGTYEQYF
NA,NA,TRBV7-3,16,TRBJ2-3,CASSLKQGASTDTQYF